Below, 27 T cell receptor beta chains from the same sample are listed, as sequenced in a study of T cells in Graves' hyperthyroidism and ophthalmopathy (dated by TCRdb to the late 2010s). Library method: multiplex PCR. The listed sequencing device is Illumina HiSeq 2000. TCR beta CDR3 regions were amplified from RNA transcripts. The first round of RT-PCR for the TCR CDR3 was performed with the HTBI primer set and the Qiagen OneStep RT-PCR kit. Using fastp trimming at Q25 and MiXCR clonotype assembly, TCRdb reanalyzed the public sequencing data and kept in-frame beta chains. Rows are unified per CDR3 protein, each entry keeping the most common DNA and genes. For this sample the table gives 90,000 to 120,000 distinct CDR3 sequences, of which more than 15% were detected only once. The ten largest clonotypes hold around two fifths of the sample. Sample: blood. The receptors originated from a woman aged 50 to 60 with Graves' hyperthyroidism.

A remark on this clonotype: This could be a read error, since a much larger clone is one nucleotide away. The rearrangement uses TRBV6-2 or TRBV6-3 and TRBJ2-1, with 9 bases matching TRBD2. The J segment lost 8 bases and the V segment lost 8 bases, leaving 10 bases of the junction unmatched. Germline-derived CDR1 and CDR2 are MNHEY and SVGEGT. The CDR3 consists of 14 residues. The CDR3 nucleotides are TGTGCCAGCGAAAAAGCGGGAGGTCAGGATGAGCAGTTCTTC. Translated, it gives CASEKAGGQDEQFF.

This clonotype came up many times. This chain connects TRBV5-1 to TRBJ1-1, with 9 positions matching TRBD1. Per germline, CDR1 SGHRS and CDR2 YFSETQ. The CDR3 runs 16 residues. V trimming: 3 bases; J trimming: 0 bases; junction bases outside the gene matches: 6. The CDR3 sequence is CASSSGQGLMNTEAFF. CDR3 coding DNA: TGCGCCAGCAGCTCTGGACAGGGGCTAATGAACACTGAAGCTTTCTTT.

This clonotype has at least ten counts. The chain links TRBV19 to TRBJ2-1; 7 bases are a match to TRBD2. The trim removed 6 bases at V and 5 bases at J, leaving 7 bases unmatched. This CDR3 contains 14 residues. In germline, CDR1 is LNHDA, CDR2 SQIVND (reference sequence). For the CDR3, the DNA is TGTGCCAGTAGCTTGACTAGCAGAGACAATGAGCAGTTCTTC. This codes for CASSLTSRDNEQFF.

This clonotype was observed at least ten times. J is TRBJ1-2 and V is TRBV19; no clear D gene. This CDR3 is 12 amino acids long. V was cut by 3 bases and J by 4 bases, with 6 bases left in between. The V gene's germline CDR1 is LNHDA and CDR2 SQIVND (reference sequence). The CDR3 nucleotides are TGTGCCAGTAGTATGGGCGGCTATGGCTACACCTTC. Its translation: CASSMGGYGYTF. Supplemented by reference TRBV19 and TRBJ1-2, the full variable domain reads DGGITQSPKYLFRKEGQNVTLSCEQNLNHDAMYWYRQDPGQGLRLIYYSQIVNDFQKGDIAEGYSVSREKKESFPLTVTSAQKNPTAFYLCASSMGGYGYTFGSGTRLTVV.

The sample holds many counts of this clonotype. This chain joins TRBV7-9 and TRBJ2-3; D is unresolved. With 5 bases removed from V and 3 bases from J, the gap between germline ends came to 3 bases. The length of the CDR3 is 11 residues. Germline V CDR1 and CDR2: SEHNR, FQNEAQ (reference sequence). The CDR3 nucleotides are TGTGCCAGCAGCCAAACAGATACGCAGTATTTT. Residues: CASSQTDTQYF.

This clonotype has at least ten counts. The rearrangement uses TRBV20-1 and TRBJ2-3; 9 nucleotides align to TRBD1. The CDR3 spans 14 residues. Looked up from germline, CDR1 is DFQATT and CDR2 is SNEGSKA (reference sequence). The J segment lost 4 bases and the V segment lost 8 bases, leaving 10 bases of the junction unmatched. CDR3 nucleotides: TGCAGTCACGAACAGGGGGCCCGCGCAGATACGCAGTATTTT. Translation gives CSHEQGARADTQYF.

The sample holds many counts of this clonotype. The chain employs TRBV29-1 and TRBJ1-2; tentatively, D is TRBD1 (5 bases). Germline lookup yields CDR1 SQVTM and CDR2 ANQGSEA. The length of the CDR3 is 11 residues. Trimming took 7 bases from V and 3 from J, leaving 9 bases between them. The CDR3 sequence: CSGGLDYGYTF. The CDR3 coding sequence is TGCAGCGGGGGACTTGACTATGGCTACACCTTC. The full variable domain, its missing parts supplied by reference TRBV29-1 and TRBJ1-2, is SAVISQKPSRDICQRGTSLTIQCQVDSQVTMMFWYRQQPGQSLTLIATANQGSEATYESGFVIDKFPISRPNLTFSTLTVSNMSPEDSSIYLCSGGLDYGYTFGSGTRLTVV.

J is TRBJ2-3 and V is TRBV27, with 10 bases fitting TRBD2. Trimming removed 2 bases from V and 6 bases from J; junction bases left unmatched: 8. The length of the CDR3 is 16 residues. Germline V lookup: CDR1 MNHEY, CDR2 SMNVEV (reference sequence). CDR3 sequence (DNA): TGTGCCAGCAGTTTAAAGCGAGCGGGAGGGGGGGATACGCAGTATTTT. Translated, it gives CASSLKRAGGGDTQYF.

This clonotype was detected many times. V usage is TRBV28 and J usage is TRBJ1-2, with 9 bases identical to TRBD1. CDR1 is MDHEN, CDR2 SYDVKM, per germline. CDR3 length: 15 amino acids. The V and J ends lost 6 bases and 2 bases, in that order; junction bases with no gene match: 7. CDR3 protein: CASRFGDRANYGYTF. The CDR3 DNA is TGTGCCAGCAGATTCGGGGACAGGGCGAACTATGGCTACACCTTC.

This clonotype was observed at least ten times. The V gene is TRBV27, the J gene TRBJ1-5; 9 bases are a match to TRBD1. CDR3 length equals 16 residues. Losses at the gene ends were 5 bases for V and 4 bases for J; bases not matched to a gene: 9. Germline V lookup: CDR1 MNHEY, CDR2 SMNVEV (reference sequence). The CDR3 region is CASSQALGTGNQPQHF. DNA for the CDR3: TGTGCCAGCAGTCAAGCCCTTGGGACAGGGAATCAGCCCCAGCATTTT.

The sample holds many counts of this clonotype. This chain links TRBV5-1 with TRBJ1-2, with TRBD1 identical over 10 bases. Per germline, CDR1 SGHRS and CDR2 YFSETQ. J was trimmed by 4 bases and V by 4 bases; bases with no gene match: 13. CDR3 length: 17 amino acids. The CDR3 DNA is TGCGCCAGCAGCCCGAGCGCGACAGGGGGCACGAGCTATGGCTACACCTTC. The encoded protein is CASSPSATGGTSYGYTF.

This clonotype was seen a handful of times. At one end the junction does not follow the germline gene, possibly because of a read error. V gene TRBV5-1 combines with J gene TRBJ2-1; D may be TRBD2 (5 bases). Germline CDR1 SGHRS, CDR2 YFSETQ. The length of the CDR3 is 15 residues. CDR3 region: CASSLDGDAYNEQLF. DNA for the CDR3: TGCGCCAGCAGCTTGGACGGGGATGCCTACAATGAGCAGCTCTTC. Filled out from reference TRBV5-1 and TRBJ2-1, the complete variable domain reads KAGVTQTPRYLIKTRGQQVTLSCSPISGHRSVSWYQQTPGQGLQFLFEYFSETQRNKGNFPGRFSGRQFSNSRSEMNVSTLELGDSALYLCASSLDGDAYNEQLFGPGTRLTVL.

As DNA, the CDR3 is TGCAGTGCTAGAGATCTAAGGGGTCGGCCAGATACGCAGTATTTT. The encoded protein is CSARDLRGRPDTQYF. The chain uses TRBV20-1 and TRBJ2-3; maybe TRBD1 (5 bases). Per germline, CDR1 DFQATT and CDR2 SNEGSKA (reference sequence). V was pared by 0 bases and J by 4 bases, with 14 bases between. CDR3 length equals 15 residues.

There are many counts of this clonotype. The chain carries TRBV28 and TRBJ1-3, with 7 bases aligning to TRBD1. Per germline, CDR1 MDHEN and CDR2 SYDVKM. V dropped 5 bases and J dropped 0; count of bases not matched to a gene: 7. The CDR3 contains 16 residues. CDR3: CASSPVGQFSGNTIYF. The CDR3 DNA sequence: TGTGCCAGCAGTCCGGTGGGACAGTTCTCTGGAAACACCATATATTTT.

This clonotype occurred many times. The chain links TRBV11-2 to TRBJ1-6; D remains unclear. Germline loops: CDR1 SGHAT, CDR2 FQNNGV. This CDR3 has 15 residues. V shed 3 bases and J shed 4 bases, with 10 bases lying between them. The CDR3 coding sequence is TGTGCCAGCAGCTTTACCCCTGGTTATAATTCACCCCTCCACTTT. Protein: CASSFTPGYNSPLHF.

This clonotype was counted at least ten times. The V call is TRBV4-1, the J call TRBJ1-5; 8 bases line up with TRBD1. CDR1 is MGHRA and CDR2 is YSYEKL in the germline V gene. The CDR3 sequence is 17 residues long. V gave up 0 bases and J gave up 1 base; unmatched junction bases: 5. CDR3 in amino acids: CASSQDQTGGSNQPQHF. DNA for the CDR3: TGCGCCAGCAGCCAAGATCAAACAGGGGGGAGCAATCAGCCCCAGCATTTT.

In this sample, this clonotype turned up many times. This chain joins TRBV20-1 and TRBJ2-3; D ambiguous. Trimming took 3 bases from V and 6 from J, leaving 10 bases between them. This CDR3 is 12 amino acids long. In germline, CDR1 is DFQATT, CDR2 SNEGSKA (reference sequence). The chain's CDR3 is CSASLRSDTQYF. The CDR3 coding sequence is TGCAGTGCTAGTCTCAGGTCTGATACGCAGTATTTT.

This clonotype was observed many times. The V and J genes are TRBV12-3 or TRBV12-4 and TRBJ2-1; tentative D call: TRBD2 (6 bases). The CDR3 spans 19 residues. V lost 6 bases, J lost 0 bases, and 24 bases lay in between. The CDR3 DNA reads TGTGCCAGCAGACGTAGCGGAAACGACCTATCGTCCTCCTACAATGAGCAGTTCTTC. This sequence encodes CASRRSGNDLSSSYNEQFF.

This clonotype was counted ten times or more. The chain links TRBV6-1 to TRBJ1-1; D unclear. With 4 bases removed from V and 4 bases from J, the gap between germline ends came to 4 bases. This CDR3 has 11 residues. Germline CDR1 reads MNHNS; CDR2 reads SASEGT. CDR3 sequence reads: CASSGSTEAFF. The CDR3 DNA reads TGTGCCAGCAGTGGGTCCACTGAAGCTTTCTTT.

This clonotype came up a few times. The genes are TRBV19 and TRBJ2-7; possible D gene TRBD1, 6 bases. In germline, CDR1 is LNHDA, CDR2 SQIVND (reference sequence). Trimming took off 4 bases at V and 1 base at J, with 14 bases between the two ends. The CDR3 extends over 15 amino acids. The CDR3 region is CASSSSWGQSYEQYV. The CDR3 coding sequence is TGTGCCAGTAGTAGTAGTTGGGGGCAGTCCTACGAGCAGTACGTC.

The table lists this clonotype with many counts. The chain employs TRBV6-1 and TRBJ2-7; 8 bases match TRBD2. The germline gives CDR1 MNHNS, CDR2 SASEGT. After removal of 5 bases from V and 4 bases from J, the junction contained 4 bases not matched to a gene. CDR3 length: 13 residues. CDR3 bases: TGTGCCAGCAGTTTCAGCGGGAGTTACGAGCAGTACGTC. Translated: CASSFSGSYEQYV.

This clonotype occurred many times. The chain links TRBV5-5 to TRBJ2-3; TRBD2 might be the D (7 bases). The CDR3 runs to 16 residues. CDR1 and CDR2 from the germline V gene are SGHKS and YYEKEE (reference sequence). Trimming took off 0 bases at V and 5 bases at J, with 16 bases between the two ends. The CDR3 DNA sequence: TGTGCCAGCAGCTTGGGGGCCGGGGGGCAGGGAGATACGCAGTATTTT. The encoded protein is CASSLGAGGQGDTQYF. The full variable domain, rest sourced from reference TRBV5-5 and TRBJ2-3, is DAGVTQSPTHLIKTRGQQVTLRCSPISGHKSVSWYQQVLGQGPQFIFQYYEKEERGRGNFPDRFSARQFPNYSSELNVNALLLGDSALYLCASSLGAGGQGDTQYFGPGTRLTVL.

This clonotype was found many times. The rearrangement joins TRBV15 to TRBJ2-1, with 8 bases identical to TRBD2. Trimming at V came to 5 bases and at J to 6 bases, leaving 9 bases not matched to a gene. The germline gives CDR1 LNHNV, CDR2 YYDKDF (reference sequence). CDR3 size: 15 residues. The CDR3 spells CATSGGGGNSNEQFF. The CDR3 nucleotides are TGTGCCACCAGCGGCGGCGGGGGGAATAGCAATGAGCAGTTCTTC.

The V gene is TRBV6-5, the J gene TRBJ2-1; 11 nucleotides match TRBD2. V trimming: 3 bases; J trimming: 0 bases; junction bases outside the gene matches: 7. This CDR3 is 18 amino acids long. CDR1 MNHEY and CDR2 SVGAGI come from the germline V gene. In DNA form, the CDR3 reads TGTGCCAGCAGTTATTCGACTAGCGGGAAAAGCTCCTACAATGAGCAGTTCTTC. Translated, it gives CASSYSTSGKSSYNEQFF.

This clonotype was detected many times. This chain connects TRBV6-1 to TRBJ1-6, with D hard to call. Germline V gene lookup returns CDR1 MNHNS and CDR2 SASEGT. The CDR3 loop spans 13 amino acids. V lost 7 bases and J lost 5, with 9 bases in between. The CDR3 spells CASIEVNNSPLHF. CDR3 nucleotides: TGTGCCAGCATTGAGGTGAATAATTCACCCCTCCACTTT.

This clonotype was detected ten times or more. This sequence joins TRBV20-1 and TRBJ1-3; D remains unclear. CDR3 length: 15 residues. Germline V gene data show CDR1 as DFQATT and CDR2 as SNEGSKA (reference sequence). The V and J ends lost 3 bases and 0 bases respectively, with 12 bases between them. Here the CDR3 DNA reads TGCAGTGCTAGGGCTGGACCCAGCTCTGGAAACACCATATATTTT. Encoded protein: CSARAGPSSGNTIYF.

This clonotype was observed many times. The chain links TRBV6-1 to TRBJ1-6; D call uncertain. Germline V gene sequence: CDR1 MNHNS, CDR2 SASEGT. The CDR3 is made up of 16 amino acids. V lost 6 bases, J lost 7 bases, and 19 bases lay in between. Here the CDR3 reads CASRVSWTLTNSPLHF. Written as DNA, the CDR3 is TGTGCCAGCAGGGTCAGCTGGACCTTAACAAATTCACCCCTCCACTTT.